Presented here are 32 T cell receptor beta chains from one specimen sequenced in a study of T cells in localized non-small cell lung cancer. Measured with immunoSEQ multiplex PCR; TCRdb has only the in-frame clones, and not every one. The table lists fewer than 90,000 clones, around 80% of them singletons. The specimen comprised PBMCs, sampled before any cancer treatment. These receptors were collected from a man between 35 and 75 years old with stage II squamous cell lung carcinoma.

The CDR3 DNA follows: TGTGCCAGCAGTCCTCACCCAGACCGCGAGCAGTACTTC. The encoded protein is CASSPHPDREQYF. V is TRBV7-2 and J is TRBJ2-7; no definite D call. CDR3 length: 13 amino acids. The V end was cut by 6 bases, the J end by 6 bases, with 15 bases between. Germline V lookup: CDR1 SGHTA, CDR2 FQGNSA.

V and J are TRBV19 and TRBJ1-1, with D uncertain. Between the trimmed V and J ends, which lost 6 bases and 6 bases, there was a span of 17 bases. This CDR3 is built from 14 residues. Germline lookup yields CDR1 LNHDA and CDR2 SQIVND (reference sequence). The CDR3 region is CASSERSGGPEAFF. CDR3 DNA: TGTGCCAGTAGCGAGCGAAGCGGAGGTCCTGAAGCTTTCTTT.

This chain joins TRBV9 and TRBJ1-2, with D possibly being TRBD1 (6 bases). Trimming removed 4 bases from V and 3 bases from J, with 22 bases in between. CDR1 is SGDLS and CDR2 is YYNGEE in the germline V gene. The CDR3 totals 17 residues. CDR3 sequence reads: CASSYDAVGGFDYGYTF. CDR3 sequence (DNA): TGTGCCAGCAGCTATGACGCGGTAGGGGGGTTCGACTATGGCTACACCTTC. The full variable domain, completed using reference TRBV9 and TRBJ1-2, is DSGVTQTPKHLITATGQRVTLRCSPRSGDLSVYWYQQSLDQGLQFLIQYYNGEERAKGNILERFSAQQFPDLHSELNLSSLELGDSALYFCASSYDAVGGFDYGYTFGSGTRLTVV.

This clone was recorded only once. CDR3 region: CASSGGFLLNGYTF. The CDR3 DNA reads TGTGCCAGCAGCGGCGGATTTCTTCTCAATGGCTACACCTTC. The chain has TRBV7-2 and TRBJ1-2; no firm D call. V lost 5 bases and J lost 6, with 16 bases in between. The CDR3 contains 14 residues. Germline loops: CDR1 SGHTA, CDR2 FQGNSA.

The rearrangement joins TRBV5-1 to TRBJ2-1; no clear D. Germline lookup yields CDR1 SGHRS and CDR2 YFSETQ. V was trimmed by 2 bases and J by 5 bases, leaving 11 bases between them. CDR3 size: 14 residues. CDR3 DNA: TGCGCCAGCAGCTTTTCGGCCGGTAACAATGAGCAGTTCTTC. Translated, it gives CASSFSAGNNEQFF.

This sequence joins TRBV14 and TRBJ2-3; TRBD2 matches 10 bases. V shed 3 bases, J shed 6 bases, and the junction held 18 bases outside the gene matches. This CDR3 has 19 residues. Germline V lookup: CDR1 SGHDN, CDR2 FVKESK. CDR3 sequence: CASSQAPPLAGAAFDTQYF. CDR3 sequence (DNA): TGTGCCAGCAGCCAGGCCCCACCTCTAGCGGGAGCGGCTTTCGATACGCAGTATTTT. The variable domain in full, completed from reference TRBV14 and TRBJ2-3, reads EAGVTQFPSHSVIEKGQTVTLRCDPISGHDNLYWYRRVMGKEIKFLLHFVKESKQDESGMPNNRFLAERTGGTYSTLKVQPAELEDSGVYFCASSQAPPLAGAAFDTQYFGPGTRLTVL.

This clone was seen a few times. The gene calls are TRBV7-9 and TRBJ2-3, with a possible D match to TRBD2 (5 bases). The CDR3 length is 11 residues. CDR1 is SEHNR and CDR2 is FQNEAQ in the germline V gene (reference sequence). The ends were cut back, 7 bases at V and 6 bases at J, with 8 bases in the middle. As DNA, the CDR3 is TGTGCCAGCAACCCGGGGGATACGCAGTATTTT. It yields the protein CASNPGDTQYF. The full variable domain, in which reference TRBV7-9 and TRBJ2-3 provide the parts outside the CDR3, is DTGVSQNPRHKITKRGQNVTFRCDPISEHNRLYWYRQTLGQGPEFLTYFQNEAQLEKSRLLSDRFSAERPKGSFSTLEIQRTEQGDSAMYLCASNPGDTQYFGPGTRLTVL.

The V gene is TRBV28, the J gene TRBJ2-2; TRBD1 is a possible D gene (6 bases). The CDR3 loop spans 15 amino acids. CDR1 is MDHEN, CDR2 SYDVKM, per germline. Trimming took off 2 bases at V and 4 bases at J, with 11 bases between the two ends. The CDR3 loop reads CASSLRGILTGELFF. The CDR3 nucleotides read TGTGCCAGCAGTTTAAGGGGGATCCTCACCGGGGAGCTGTTTTTT.

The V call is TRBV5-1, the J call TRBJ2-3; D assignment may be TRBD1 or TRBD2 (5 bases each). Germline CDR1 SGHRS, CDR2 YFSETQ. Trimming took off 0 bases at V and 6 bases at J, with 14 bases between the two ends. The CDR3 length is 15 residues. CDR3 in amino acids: CASSLVGTRGDTQYF. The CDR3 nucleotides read TGCGCCAGCAGCTTGGTAGGGACCCGAGGGGATACGCAGTATTTT.

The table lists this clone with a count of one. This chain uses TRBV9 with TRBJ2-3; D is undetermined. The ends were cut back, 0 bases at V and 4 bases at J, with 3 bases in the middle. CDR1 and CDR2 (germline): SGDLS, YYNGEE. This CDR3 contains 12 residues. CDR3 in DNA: TGTGCCAGCAGCGTAGACTCAGATACGCAGTATTTT. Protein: CASSVDSDTQYF.

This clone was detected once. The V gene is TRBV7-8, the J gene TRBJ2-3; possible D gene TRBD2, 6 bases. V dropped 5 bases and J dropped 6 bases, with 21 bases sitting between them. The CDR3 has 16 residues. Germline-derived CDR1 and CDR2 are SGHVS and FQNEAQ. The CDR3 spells CASSREGRRARDTQYF. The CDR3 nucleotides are TGTGCCAGCAGCCGAGAGGGAAGGAGGGCCAGGGATACGCAGTATTTT.

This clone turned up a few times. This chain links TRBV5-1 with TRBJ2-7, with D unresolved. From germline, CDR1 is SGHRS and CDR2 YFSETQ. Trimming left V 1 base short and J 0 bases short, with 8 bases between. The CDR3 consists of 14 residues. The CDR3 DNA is TGCGCCAGCAGCTTGTTAGTGGGCTCCTACGAGCAGTACTTC. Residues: CASSLLVGSYEQYF.

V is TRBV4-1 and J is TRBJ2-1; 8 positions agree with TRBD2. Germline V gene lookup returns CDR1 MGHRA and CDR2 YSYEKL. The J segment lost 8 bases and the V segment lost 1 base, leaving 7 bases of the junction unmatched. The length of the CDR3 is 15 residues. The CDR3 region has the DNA TGCGCCAGCAGCCAAGGCTCGGGACTAGGACATGAGCAGTTCTTC. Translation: CASSQGSGLGHEQFF.

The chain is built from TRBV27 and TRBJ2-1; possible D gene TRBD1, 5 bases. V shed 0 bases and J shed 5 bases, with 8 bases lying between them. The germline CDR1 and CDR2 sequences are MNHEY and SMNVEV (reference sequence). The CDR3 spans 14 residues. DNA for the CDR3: TGTGCCAGCAGTTTATCACAGGCCCACAATGAGCAGTTCTTC. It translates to CASSLSQAHNEQFF.

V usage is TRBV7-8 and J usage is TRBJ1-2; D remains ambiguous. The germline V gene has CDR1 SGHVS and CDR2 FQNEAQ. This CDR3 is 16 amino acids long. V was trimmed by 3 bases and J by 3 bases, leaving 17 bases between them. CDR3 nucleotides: TGTGCCAGCAGCTTCCAGCGGAGCGATGTGTACTATGGCTACACCTTC. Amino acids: CASSFQRSDVYYGYTF.

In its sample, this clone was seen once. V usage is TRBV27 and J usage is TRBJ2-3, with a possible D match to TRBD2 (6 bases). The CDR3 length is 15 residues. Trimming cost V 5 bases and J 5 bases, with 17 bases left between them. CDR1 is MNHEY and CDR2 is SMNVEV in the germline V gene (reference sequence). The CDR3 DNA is TGTGCCAGCAGTCTTACGTTCTTAGCGGTAGATACGCAGTATTTT. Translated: CASSLTFLAVDTQYF.

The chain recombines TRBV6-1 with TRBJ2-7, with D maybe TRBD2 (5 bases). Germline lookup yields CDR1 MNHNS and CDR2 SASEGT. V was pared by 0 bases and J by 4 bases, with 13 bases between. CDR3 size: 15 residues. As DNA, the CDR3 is TGTGCCAGCAGTGAAGCTCGAGGGCTGGGATACGAGCAGTACTTC. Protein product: CASSEARGLGYEQYF.

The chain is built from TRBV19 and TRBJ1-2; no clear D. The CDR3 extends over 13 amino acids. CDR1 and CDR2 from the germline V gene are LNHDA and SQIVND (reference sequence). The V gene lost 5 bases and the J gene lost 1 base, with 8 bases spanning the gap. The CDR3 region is CASSAVSNYGYTF. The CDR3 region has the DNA TGTGCCAGTAGTGCCGTGAGTAACTATGGCTACACCTTC. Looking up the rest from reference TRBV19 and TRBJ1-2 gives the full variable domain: DGGITQSPKYLFRKEGQNVTLSCEQNLNHDAMYWYRQDPGQGLRLIYYSQIVNDFQKGDIAEGYSVSREKKESFPLTVTSAQKNPTAFYLCASSAVSNYGYTFGSGTRLTVV.

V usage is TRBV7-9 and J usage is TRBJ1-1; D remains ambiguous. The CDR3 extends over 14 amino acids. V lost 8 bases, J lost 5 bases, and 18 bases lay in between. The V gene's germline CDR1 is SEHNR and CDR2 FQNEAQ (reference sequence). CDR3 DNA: TGTGCCAGCGTCCCTGACACAAGGAAGACTGAAGCTTTCTTT. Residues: CASVPDTRKTEAFF.

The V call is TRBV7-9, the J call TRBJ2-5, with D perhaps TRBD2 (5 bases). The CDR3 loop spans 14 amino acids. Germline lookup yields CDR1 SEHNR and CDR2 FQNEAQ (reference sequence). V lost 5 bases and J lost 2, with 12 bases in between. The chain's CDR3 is CASSPDGGQETQYF. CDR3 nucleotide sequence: TGTGCCAGCAGCCCCGACGGCGGGCAAGAGACCCAGTACTTC.

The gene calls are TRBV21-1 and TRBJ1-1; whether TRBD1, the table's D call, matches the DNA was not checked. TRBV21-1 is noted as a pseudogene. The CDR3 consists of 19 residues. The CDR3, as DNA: TGTGCCAGCAGCAAAGCCGCCAAAGGGACAGCTCTGATGAACACTGAAGCTTTCTTT. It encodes CASSKAAKGTALMNTEAFF.

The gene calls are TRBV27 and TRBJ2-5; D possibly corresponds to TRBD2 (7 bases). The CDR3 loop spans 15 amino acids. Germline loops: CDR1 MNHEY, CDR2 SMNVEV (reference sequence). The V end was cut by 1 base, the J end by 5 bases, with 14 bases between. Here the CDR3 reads CASSLWGGQGETQYF. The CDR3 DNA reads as TGTGCCAGCAGTTTATGGGGGGGGCAAGGGGAGACCCAGTACTTC.

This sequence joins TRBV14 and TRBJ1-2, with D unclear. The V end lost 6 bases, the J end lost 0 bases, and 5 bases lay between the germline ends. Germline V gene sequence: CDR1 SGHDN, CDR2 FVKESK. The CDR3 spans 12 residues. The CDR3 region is CASRGANYGYTF. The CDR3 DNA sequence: TGTGCCAGCAGGGGAGCTAACTATGGCTACACCTTC.

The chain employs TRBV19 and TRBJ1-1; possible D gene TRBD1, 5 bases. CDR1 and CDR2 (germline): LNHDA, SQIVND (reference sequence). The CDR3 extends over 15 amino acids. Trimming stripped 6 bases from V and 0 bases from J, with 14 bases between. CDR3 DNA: TGTGCCAGTAGAGATACAGGACGAATGAACACTGAAGCTTTCTTT. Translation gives CASRDTGRMNTEAFF.

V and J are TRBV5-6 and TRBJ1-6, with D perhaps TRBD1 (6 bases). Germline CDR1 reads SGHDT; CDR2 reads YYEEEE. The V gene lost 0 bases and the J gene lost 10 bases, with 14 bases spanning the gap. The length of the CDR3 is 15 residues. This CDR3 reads CASSLEGGIGSPLHF. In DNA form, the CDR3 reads TGTGCCAGCAGCTTGGAAGGGGGGATAGGGTCACCCCTCCACTTT.

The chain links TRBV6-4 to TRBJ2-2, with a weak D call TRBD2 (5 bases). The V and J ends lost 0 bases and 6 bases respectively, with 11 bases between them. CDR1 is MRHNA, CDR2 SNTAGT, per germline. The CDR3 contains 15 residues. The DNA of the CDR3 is TGTGCCAGCAGTGACTCTCAGGTCGGGGCCGGGGAGCTGTTTTTT. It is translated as CASSDSQVGAGELFF.

This CDR3 is CASSEWGGVNTEAFF. In DNA form, the CDR3 reads TGTGCCAGTAGTGAATGGGGCGGGGTGAACACTGAAGCTTTCTTT. The rearrangement joins TRBV19 to TRBJ1-1; D may be TRBD1 (5 bases). Per the germline V gene, CDR1 is LNHDA and CDR2 is SQIVND (reference sequence). Trimming took 5 bases from V and 0 from J, leaving 13 bases between them. The CDR3 consists of 15 residues.

The CDR3 is CASSQSYEQYF. The CDR3 region has the DNA TGCGCCAGCAGCCAATCCTACGAGCAGTACTTC. The rearrangement links TRBV4-3 to TRBJ2-7; D not certain. The CDR3 extends over 11 amino acids. In germline, CDR1 is LGHNA, CDR2 YSLEER. With 2 bases removed from V and 1 base from J, the gap between germline ends came to 0 bases.

This CDR3 reads CAWSASLGWVEQYF. In DNA form, the CDR3 reads TGTGCCTGGAGTGCCTCCCTCGGGTGGGTCGAGCAGTACTTC. The rearrangement uses TRBV30 and TRBJ2-7; D ambiguous. Germline loops: CDR1 GTSNPN, CDR2 SVGIG (reference sequence). V gave up 1 base and J gave up 6 bases, with 16 bases separating them. The CDR3 is 14 residues long.

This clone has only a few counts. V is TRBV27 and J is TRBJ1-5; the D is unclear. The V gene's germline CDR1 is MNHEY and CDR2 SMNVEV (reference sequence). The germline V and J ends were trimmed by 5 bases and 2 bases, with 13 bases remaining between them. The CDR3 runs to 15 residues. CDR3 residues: CASSPSWLGNQPQHF. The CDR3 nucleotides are TGTGCCAGCAGTCCTTCTTGGTTGGGCAATCAGCCCCAGCATTTT.

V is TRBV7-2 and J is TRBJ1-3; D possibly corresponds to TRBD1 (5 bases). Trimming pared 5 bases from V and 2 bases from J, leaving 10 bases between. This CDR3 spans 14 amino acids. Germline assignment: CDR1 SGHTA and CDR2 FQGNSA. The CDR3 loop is CASSIGGTGNTIYF. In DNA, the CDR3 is TGTGCCAGCAGCATTGGGGGAACTGGAAACACCATATATTTT. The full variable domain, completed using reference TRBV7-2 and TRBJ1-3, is GAGVSQSPSNKVTEKGKDVELRCDPISGHTALYWYRQSLGQGLEFLIYFQGNSAPDKSGLPSDRFSAERTGGSVSTLTIQRTQQEDSAVYLCASSIGGTGNTIYFGEGSWLTVV.

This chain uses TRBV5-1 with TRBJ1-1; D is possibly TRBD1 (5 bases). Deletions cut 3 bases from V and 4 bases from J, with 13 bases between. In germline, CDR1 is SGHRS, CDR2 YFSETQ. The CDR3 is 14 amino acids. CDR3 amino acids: CASSYSQGGTEAFF. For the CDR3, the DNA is TGCGCCAGCAGCTATTCTCAGGGAGGCACTGAAGCTTTCTTT.